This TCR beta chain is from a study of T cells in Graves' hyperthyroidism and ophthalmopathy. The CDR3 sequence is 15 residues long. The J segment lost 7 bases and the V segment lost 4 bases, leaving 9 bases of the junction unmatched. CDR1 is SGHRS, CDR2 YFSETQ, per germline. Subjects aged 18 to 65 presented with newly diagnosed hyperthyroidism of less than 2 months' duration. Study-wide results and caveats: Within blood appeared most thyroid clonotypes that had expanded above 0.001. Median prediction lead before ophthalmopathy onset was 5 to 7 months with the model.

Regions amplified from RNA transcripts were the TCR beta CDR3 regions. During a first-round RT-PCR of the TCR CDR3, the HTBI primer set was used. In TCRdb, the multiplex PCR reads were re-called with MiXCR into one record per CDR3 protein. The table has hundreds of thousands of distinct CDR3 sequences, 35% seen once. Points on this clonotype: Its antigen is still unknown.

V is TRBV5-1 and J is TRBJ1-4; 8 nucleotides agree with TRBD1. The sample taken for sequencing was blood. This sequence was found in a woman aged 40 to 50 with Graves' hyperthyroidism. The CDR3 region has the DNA TGCGCCAGCAGCCAAGCAGGGGGCATAGGTGAAAAACTGTTTTTT. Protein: CASSQAGGIGEKLFF.